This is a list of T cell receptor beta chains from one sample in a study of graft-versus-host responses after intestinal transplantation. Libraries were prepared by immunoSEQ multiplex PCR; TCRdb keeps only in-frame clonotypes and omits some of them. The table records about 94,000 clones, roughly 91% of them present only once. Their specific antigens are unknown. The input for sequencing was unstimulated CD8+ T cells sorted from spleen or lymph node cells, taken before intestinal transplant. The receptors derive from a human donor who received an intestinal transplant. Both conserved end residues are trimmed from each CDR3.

CDR3 protein: ASSQVPSGYEQY; V gene: TRBV4-1
CDR3 protein: ASSSFEGGASSPLH; V gene: TRBV5-1
CDR3 protein: ASSLSGRRDNEQF; V gene: TRBV5-6
CDR3 protein: SVEDRSRGGNEQF; V gene: TRBV29-1
CDR3 protein: ASSPLPGQANTEAF; V gene: TRBV7-9
CDR3 protein: ASSEHRGTAAYEQY; V gene: TRBV10-1
CDR3 protein: ANNLREGLDEQF; V gene: TRBV2
CDR3 protein: ASSLRGEGNTEAF; V gene: TRBV4-3
CDR3 protein: ASSFAGEYYLGELF; V gene: TRBV5-1
CDR3 protein: ASSQDVVGTSGGQETQY; V gene: TRBV4-3
CDR3 protein: ASSLRTAYEQY; V gene: TRBV6-1
CDR3 protein: ASSGASNAPLGYT; V gene: TRBV27
CDR3 protein: ASSYEERTHEKLF; V gene: TRBV6-6
CDR3 protein: ASSADRGFYEQY; V gene: TRBV7-9
CDR3 protein: ASSSRTGKVNQPQH; V gene: TRBV7-8
CDR3 protein: ASSYQTNQPQH; V gene: TRBV6-5
CDR3 protein: ASRANNEQF; V gene: TRBV5-1
CDR3 protein: ASSGNRQRYEQY; V gene: TRBV11-2
CDR3 protein: ASSEQGQETQY; V gene: TRBV2
CDR3 protein: ASSLSGQRTDTQY; V gene: TRBV7-6
CDR3 protein: VRSFPNPNQPQH; V gene: TRBV7-5
CDR3 protein: ASSPRESPYEQY; V gene: TRBV7-9
CDR3 protein: ASSLGAGLYEQY; V gene: TRBV7-6
CDR3 protein: ASSRRTSGPTDTQY; V gene: TRBV4-1
CDR3 protein: ASSQAGLNTEAF; V gene: TRBV4-1
CDR3 protein: ASSQGGGAEAF; V gene: TRBV4-2
CDR3 protein: ASSWDRHYEQY; V gene: TRBV5-6
CDR3 protein: ASSYGWSDGYT; V gene: TRBV6-5
CDR3 protein: ASSFGTLNTEAF; V gene: TRBV7-2
CDR3 protein: ASSVGSGRGLDEAF; V gene: TRBV9
CDR3 protein: ASSEWASGSPRTGELF; V gene: TRBV6-1
CDR3 protein: ASSPLAGRSDNEQF; V gene: TRBV28
CDR3 protein: ASSQATSGGKQF; V gene: TRBV4-2
CDR3 protein: ASSEWSGRATTDTQY; V gene: TRBV6-1
CDR3 protein: AWSWMTSGNEQF; V gene: TRBV30
CDR3 protein: ASSLPTSRRTKDPGYT; V gene: TRBV27
CDR3 protein: AWTRQGTGELF; V gene: TRBV30
CDR3 protein: ASSLTSGGYEQY; V gene: TRBV2
CDR3 protein: ASSYGTGPFDEQY; V gene: TRBV6-5
CDR3 protein: SGLAGEEY; V gene: TRBV20-1
CDR3 protein: ASSFKRAGEAF; V gene: TRBV28
CDR3 protein: ASSELRGHRTDTQY; V gene: TRBV10-2
CDR3 protein: ASSLAGAGQGSNTIY; V gene: TRBV7-8
CDR3 protein: ASSLGYRVRSPLH; V gene: TRBV5-1
CDR3 protein: ASSFPGTSGDANTGELF; V gene: TRBV7-9
CDR3 protein: ASSLGRGHEQY; V gene: TRBV11-3
CDR3 protein: ASSYNPGQGFNEQF; V gene: TRBV27
CDR3 protein: ASSPWTMYNEQF; V gene: TRBV7-9